This TCR beta chain was profiled in a study of blood T cell repertoires in COVID-19. Study-level background: Donors in the United States, Italy and Spain gave samples during acute or convalescent COVID-19.

The V and J ends lost 1 base and 5 bases respectively, with 9 bases between them. The V gene's germline CDR1 is LGHNA and CDR2 YSLEER. CDR3 length equals 13 residues. Original methodology: Reference gene primers were amplified, and this amplification served to estimate nucleated cell counts. Only in-frame clones appear in the TCRdb table, and some are missing; sequencing was by immunoSEQ multiplex PCR. The D gene and trimming were derived from the DNA, and the V and J assignments and clone size from that table. Of more than 110,000 clones listed, roughly 76% are singletons. The sample consisted of peripheral blood. The source of this sequence is a man aged 80 or over with acute or convalescent COVID-19. This chain uses TRBV4-3 with TRBJ2-7; maybe TRBD2 (5 bases). CDR3 sequence (DNA): TGCGCCAGCAGCCAAGGGACTCGGGACGAGCAGTACTTC. It encodes CASSQGTRDEQYF.